The entry that follows covers one T cell receptor beta chain sequence. Its target antigen remains unknown. Base-call qualities are not available, and no considerably larger clone is one nucleotide away. Libraries were prepared through the immunoSEQ multiplex PCR assay. TCRdb retrieved this table from immuneACCESS and kept in-frame rearrangements only. Not all clones are present; in checked studies, unresolved V genes account for under half, and no reason is known for the remainder. This sample gives approximately 110,000 clones in total; around 90% of them show up just once. The ten largest account for about 1.5% of the sample. The data are from a study of T cells after somatic rescue of genetic block (dated by TCRdb to the early 2020s). About the investigation overall: The study assessed how robust, over the long term, a T-cell system was when the system had developed through somatic rescue of a genetic block in T-cell development.

The cysteine opens and the phenylalanine closes a CDR3 of 13 amino acids. Only the CDR3 DNA is retained, 39 bases long and in frame from the first base. Trimming costs V 5 bases and J 7 bases, and their ends lie 13 bases apart. The germline V gene provides CDR1 SGDLS and CDR2 YYNGEE. The rearrangement joined TRBV9 to TRBJ2-1; possibly the D gene is TRBD1, per 6 matching bases. This TCR was sampled from a woman under 30. The sequenced sample consisted of peripheral blood mononuclear cells (PBMCs). The DNA is TGTGCCAGCAGTTACAGGGAAAGGAATGAGCAGTTCTTC. Its product reads: CASSYRERNEQFF.